The T cell receptor beta chain under discussion was sequenced for a study of CD8+CD57+ T cells in acquired aplastic anemia. The sequenced patients had an expansion of CD8+CD57+ cells seen by flow cytometry. The patients all had a severe acquired aplastic anemia diagnosis. This clonotype was picked up a small number of times. Genomic DNA provided the template from which TCR beta VDJ and CDR3 profiles were obtained. Each CDR3 protein is one row after TCRdb ran MiXCR on the reads. The repertoire holds roughly 200,000 distinct CDR3 sequences, with roughly two thirds as singletons. This CDR3 has 12 residues. The germline V gene has CDR1 LNHNV and CDR2 YYDKDF (reference sequence). V lost 0 bases and J 5 bases, leaving 5 bases between the germline ends.

V usage is TRBV15 and J usage is TRBJ2-7; D gene ambiguous. The sequencing sample was made of sorted CD4+, CD8+, or CD8+CD57+ T cells (not recorded which) from PBMCs. The origin of this receptor is a human donor with aplastic anemia. CDR3 amino acids: CATSRDRNEQYF. Written as DNA, the CDR3 is TGTGCCACCAGCAGAGATAGGAACGAGCAGTACTTC.